This TCR beta chain was sequenced in a study of blood T cell repertoires in COVID-19. Study details: The study drew acute and convalescent COVID-19 samples from the United States, Italy and Spain. Sample material is recorded as cDNA or gDNA derived from T cells, B-cell-depleted T cells, or PBMCs.

Germline values: CDR1 MNHEY, CDR2 SMNVEV (reference sequence). The CDR3 sequence is 11 residues long. Trimming took 4 bases from V and 8 from J; bases not matched to a gene: 0. Assay: immunoSEQ multiplex PCR; the TCRdb copy retains only in-frame clones and omits some. The table has 150,000 or so clones, about four fifths seen once; the top ten hold 15%. Sequenced material: peripheral blood. The chain has TRBV27 and TRBJ1-2; 8 nucleotides line up with TRBD1. The TCR sequence derives from a human donor with acute or convalescent COVID-19. The donor label of this sample is uncertain. CDR3 sequence: CASSSGGGYTF. CDR3 coding DNA: TGTGCCAGCAGTTCAGGGGGCGGCTACACCTTC.